This T cell receptor (beta chain) was recovered during a study of sequential checkpoint blockade in melanoma. Measured with immunoSEQ multiplex PCR; TCRdb has only the in-frame clones, and not every one. The sample consists of under 2,500 clones, 20% of them appearing once. Treatment noted: randomized to nivolumab then ipilimumab (arm A) or the reverse (arm B). The trim removed 3 bases at V and 5 bases at J, leaving 8 bases unmatched. Germline CDR1 is MDHEN and CDR2 is SYDVKM. The CDR3 totals 15 residues. The sequencing here drew on tumor tissue (inferred from file names), taken from a patient given nivolumab and ipilimumab in sequence. The TCR was taken from a human donor with melanoma. J is TRBJ2-5 and V is TRBV28; 8 nucleotides line up with TRBD1. The CDR3 coding sequence is TGTGCCAGCAGTTTGCCGACAGGGGACTCCGAGACCCAGTACTTC. Its translation: CASSLPTGDSETQYF. Full variable domain (rest looked up from reference TRBV28 and TRBJ2-5): DVKVTQSSRYLVKRTGEKVFLECVQDMDHENMFWYRQDPGLGLRLIYFSYDVKMKEKGDIPEGYSVSREKKERFSLILESASTNQTSMYLCASSLPTGDSETQYFGPGTRLLVL.